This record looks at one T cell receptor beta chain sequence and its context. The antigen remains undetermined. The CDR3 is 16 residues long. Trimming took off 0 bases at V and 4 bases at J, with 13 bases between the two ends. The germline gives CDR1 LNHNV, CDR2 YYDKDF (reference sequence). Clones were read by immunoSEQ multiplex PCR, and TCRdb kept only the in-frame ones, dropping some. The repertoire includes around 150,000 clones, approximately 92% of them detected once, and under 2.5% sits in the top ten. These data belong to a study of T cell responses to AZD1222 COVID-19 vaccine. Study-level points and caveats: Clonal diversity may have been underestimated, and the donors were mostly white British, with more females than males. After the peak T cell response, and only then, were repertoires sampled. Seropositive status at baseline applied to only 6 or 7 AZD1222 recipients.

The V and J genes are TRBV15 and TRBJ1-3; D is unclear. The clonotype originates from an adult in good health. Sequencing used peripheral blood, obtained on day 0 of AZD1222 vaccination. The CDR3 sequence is CATSRDNGPRGNTIYF. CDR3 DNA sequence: TGTGCCACCAGCAGAGATAACGGCCCAAGGGGAAACACCATATATTTT.